This entry is about one T cell receptor (beta chain). PCR employed 60 Vbeta and 13 Jbeta primers. Clones were read by immunoSEQ multiplex PCR, and TCRdb kept only the in-frame ones, dropping some. The table lists about 120,000 clones, under 90% of them singletons. The data are from a study of cytomegalovirus exposure and HLA in healthy donors. The V gene's germline CDR1 is SNHLY and CDR2 FYNNEI. The CDR3 extends over 14 amino acids. The V and J ends lost 6 bases and 10 bases, in that order; junction bases with no gene match: 6. This chain joins TRBV2 and TRBJ1-6; 10 bases align to TRBD1. The sequencing input was PBMCs. The sequence came from a female donor in good health and CMV-seropositive. The CDR3 spells CASSTGTGESPLHF. The DNA for the CDR3 is TGTGCCAGCAGCACCGGGACAGGGGAATCACCCCTCCACTTT. Drawing the rest from reference TRBV2 and TRBJ1-6, the complete variable domain is EPEVTQTPSHQVTQMGQEVILRCVPISNHLYFYWYRQILGQKVEFLVSFYNNEISEKSEIFDDQFSVERPDGSNFTLKIRSTKLEDSAMYFCASSTGTGESPLHFGNGTRLTVT.